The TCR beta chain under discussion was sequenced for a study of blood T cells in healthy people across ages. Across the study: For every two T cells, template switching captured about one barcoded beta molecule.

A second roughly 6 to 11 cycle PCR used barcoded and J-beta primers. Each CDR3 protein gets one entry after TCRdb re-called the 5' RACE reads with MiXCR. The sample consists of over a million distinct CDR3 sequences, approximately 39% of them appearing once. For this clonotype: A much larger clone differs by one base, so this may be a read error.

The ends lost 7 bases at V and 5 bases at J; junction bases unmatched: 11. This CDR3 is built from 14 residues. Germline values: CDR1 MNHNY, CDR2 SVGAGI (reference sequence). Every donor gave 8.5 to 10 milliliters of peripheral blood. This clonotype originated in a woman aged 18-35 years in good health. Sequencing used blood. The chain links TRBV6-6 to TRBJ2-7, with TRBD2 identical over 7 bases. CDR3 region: CASIDDGRTNEQYF. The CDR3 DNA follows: TGTGCCAGCATTGATGACGGGAGGACGAACGAGCAGTACTTC.